These 20 T cell receptor beta chains came from one sample sequenced in a study of CD4 T cells in relation to SARS-CoV-2 and coronaviruses. Before the COVID-19 pandemic, during about 2010-2018, CD4+ T cells were taken from unexposed donors. After about 10 days of culture, CD4+ T cells were isolated. Sequencing was performed with immunoSEQ multiplex PCR; in TCRdb, only in-frame clones are kept and a portion is missing. The sample lists nearly 30,000 clones, over 75% occurring once. These receptors' targets are unknown. Material: CD4+ T cells from PBMCs, cultured in vitro. These receptors all stem from a human donor in good health.

The chain links TRBV7-2 to TRBJ2-1; D not resolved. The CDR3 extends over 13 amino acids. CDR1 and CDR2 from the germline V gene are SGHTA and FQGNSA. Trimming took off 5 bases at V and 7 bases at J, with 12 bases between the two ends. In DNA form, the CDR3 reads TGTGCCAGCAGCCCTCTAGGGCTAAATGAGCAGTTCTTC. It yields the protein CASSPLGLNEQFF.

This clone has only a few counts. V gene TRBV7-9 combines with J gene TRBJ2-7, with TRBD2 as a possible D gene (5 bases). Trimming removed 5 bases from V and 5 bases from J, with 13 bases in between. The germline V gene encodes CDR1 SEHNR and CDR2 FQNEAQ (reference sequence). This CDR3 contains 13 residues. The CDR3 DNA reads as TGTGCCAGCAGCGGAGGAAGGGTCCACGAGCAGTACTTC. Translating it yields CASSGGRVHEQYF. The entire variable domain, with the rest obtained from reference TRBV7-9 and TRBJ2-7, is as follows: DTGVSQNPRHKITKRGQNVTFRCDPISEHNRLYWYRQTLGQGPEFLTYFQNEAQLEKSRLLSDRFSAERPKGSFSTLEIQRTEQGDSAMYLCASSGGRVHEQYFGPGTRLTVT.

The gene calls are TRBV19 and TRBJ2-3; 7 nucleotides match TRBD1. This CDR3 comprises 14 residues. Trimming removed 8 bases from V and 2 bases from J; junction bases left unmatched: 7. CDR1 and CDR2 from the germline V gene are LNHDA and SQIVND (reference sequence). CDR3 nucleotide sequence: TGTGCCAGTTCCTTGGACAGGAACACAGATACGCAGTATTTT. This codes for CASSLDRNTDTQYF.

This chain uses TRBV3-1 (or the pseudogene TRBV3-2) with TRBJ2-5; TRBD2 matches 8 bases. The CDR3 loop spans 12 amino acids. Germline V gene lookup returns CDR1 LGHDT and CDR2 YNNKEL (reference sequence). The V gene end was trimmed by 6 bases and the J gene end by 6 bases; junction bases not matched to a gene: 3. CDR3 region: CASSGGGKTQYF. The CDR3 DNA follows: TGTGCCAGCAGTGGCGGGGGGAAGACCCAGTACTTC.

The chain uses TRBV12-3 or TRBV12-4 and TRBJ2-5; D not resolved. Trimming pared 5 bases from V and 7 bases from J, leaving 11 bases between. The CDR3 contains 12 residues. CDR3 in amino acids: CASSQYHGTQYF. CDR3 DNA sequence: TGTGCCAGCAGTCAGTACCACGGGACCCAGTACTTC.

The chain has TRBV19 and TRBJ1-5, with D perhaps matching TRBD1 (5 bases). The CDR3 has 12 amino acids. The V end was cut by 8 bases, the J end by 6 bases, with 11 bases between. Germline V gene lookup returns CDR1 LNHDA and CDR2 SQIVND (reference sequence). The CDR3 region has the DNA TGTGCCAGTGGCAGGGTTACTCAGCCCCAGCATTTT. It encodes CASGRVTQPQHF. Using reference TRBV19 and TRBJ1-5 for the parts outside the CDR3, the full variable domain is DGGITQSPKYLFRKEGQNVTLSCEQNLNHDAMYWYRQDPGQGLRLIYYSQIVNDFQKGDIAEGYSVSREKKESFPLTVTSAQKNPTAFYLCASGRVTQPQHFGDGTRLSIL.

V gene TRBV3-1 (or the pseudogene TRBV3-2) combines with J gene TRBJ1-1; D might be TRBD1 (6 bases). Germline CDR1 is LGHDT and CDR2 is YNNKEL (reference sequence). The CDR3 has 15 residues. V was trimmed by 0 bases and J by 4 bases, leaving 12 bases between them. The CDR3 reads CASSQEGGGSTEAFF. CDR3 sequence (DNA): TGTGCCAGCAGCCAAGAGGGGGGCGGGAGCACTGAAGCTTTCTTT.

This chain uses TRBV5-1 with TRBJ2-3; the D gene is possibly TRBD2 (5 bases). V lost 6 bases, J lost 2 bases, and 16 bases lay in between. Germline CDR1 reads SGHRS; CDR2 reads YFSETQ. The CDR3 runs 15 residues. The CDR3 reads CASTNTGVNTDTQYF. CDR3 nucleotides: TGCGCCAGCACCAACACCGGGGTTAACACAGATACGCAGTATTTT.

V is TRBV7-2 and J is TRBJ2-7; the match to TRBD1 covers 7 bases. J lost 1 base, V lost 0 bases, and 0 bases had no gene match. Germline V gives CDR1 SGHTA, CDR2 FQGNSA. The CDR3 is made up of 14 amino acids. CDR3 region: CASSLAGQSYEQYF. CDR3 coding DNA: TGTGCCAGCAGCTTAGCGGGACAGTCCTACGAGCAGTACTTC.

The rearrangement joins TRBV19 to TRBJ1-2, with D perhaps TRBD1 (6 bases). The CDR3 covers 14 residues. CDR1 LNHDA and CDR2 SQIVND come from the germline V gene (reference sequence). With 3 bases removed from V and 7 bases from J, the gap between germline ends came to 15 bases. CDR3 sequence reads: CASSILDSTFGYTF. The CDR3 DNA follows: TGTGCCAGTAGTATTTTGGACAGTACTTTTGGCTACACCTTC.

The chain links TRBV5-1 to TRBJ2-1; a possible D gene is TRBD1 (5 bases). Germline CDR1 reads SGHRS; CDR2 reads YFSETQ. This CDR3 comprises 14 residues. With 1 base removed from V and 6 bases from J, the gap between germline ends came to 11 bases. The CDR3 nucleotides read TGCGCCAGCAGCTTGCAGGGATTCCGCAATGAGCAGTTCTTC. Its translation: CASSLQGFRNEQFF.

Only a few counts were recorded for this clone. The chain uses TRBV12-2 and TRBJ2-7; no DNA check was done on the table's D call, TRBD1. TRBV12-2 is a documented pseudogene. This CDR3 region has 13 residues. CDR3 sequence (DNA): TGTGCAAGTAGAAACAGGGACTCCTACGAGCAGTACTTC. Translating gives CASRNRDSYEQYF.

As concerns this clone: Other nucleotide sequences from this sample produce the same CDR3. V and J are TRBV10-3 and TRBJ2-3; weak D call: TRBD1 (6 bases). This CDR3 region has 14 residues. V was cut by 3 bases and J by 1 base, with 8 bases left in between. The V gene's germline CDR1 is ENHRY and CDR2 SYGVKD. CDR3 coding DNA: TGTGCCATCAGTGACAGGGGAGGCACAGATACGCAGTATTTT. Amino acid sequence: CAISDRGGTDTQYF.

This chain uses TRBV19 with TRBJ1-2; D may be TRBD1 (6 bases). Trimming stripped 4 bases from V and 4 bases from J, with 10 bases between. This CDR3 region has 13 residues. The V gene's germline CDR1 is LNHDA and CDR2 SQIVND (reference sequence). CDR3 in DNA: TGTGCCAGTAGTACAGGGGCCTCCTATGGCTACACCTTC. It codes for CASSTGASYGYTF. Complete variable domain (other parts from reference TRBV19 and TRBJ1-2): DGGITQSPKYLFRKEGQNVTLSCEQNLNHDAMYWYRQDPGQGLRLIYYSQIVNDFQKGDIAEGYSVSREKKESFPLTVTSAQKNPTAFYLCASSTGASYGYTFGSGTRLTVV.

The rearrangement uses TRBV13 and TRBJ2-1; 8 nucleotides match TRBD2. Germline assignment: CDR1 PRHDT and CDR2 FYEKMQ (reference sequence). V shed 4 bases and J 2 bases; nucleotides not matched to a gene: 4. The CDR3 has 15 amino acids. The CDR3 protein is CASSSRLAPYNEQFF. CDR3 nucleotide sequence: TGTGCCAGCAGCTCCCGACTAGCGCCCTACAATGAGCAGTTCTTC.

The chain's CDR3 is CASSDSEGGTAITYEQYF. CDR3 nucleotide sequence: TGTGCCAGCAGTGACTCAGAGGGAGGGACAGCTATTACCTACGAGCAGTACTTC. The chain employs TRBV6-4 and TRBJ2-7, with D perhaps being TRBD1 or TRBD2 (7 bases each). Between the trimmed V and J ends, which lost 0 bases and 2 bases, there was a span of 20 bases. This CDR3 region has 18 residues. Germline lookup yields CDR1 MRHNA and CDR2 SNTAGT.

The rearrangement links TRBV30 to TRBJ2-6; perhaps TRBD1 as D (6 bases). The germline V gene encodes CDR1 GTSNPN and CDR2 SVGIG (reference sequence). The CDR3 extends over 16 amino acids. V was cut by 1 base and J by 4 bases, with 14 bases left in between. CDR3 amino acids: CAWSAYTGTGANVLTF. In nucleotides, the CDR3 is TGTGCCTGGAGTGCTTACACAGGGACCGGGGCCAACGTCCTGACTTTC.

The table lists this clone with a few counts. The CDR3 DNA reads as TGTGCCAGCAGTTACTCCAGGCAGGGGCGTACGAACACCGGGGAGCTGTTTTTT. As protein: CASSYSRQGRTNTGELFF. The V and J genes are TRBV6-2 or TRBV6-3 and TRBJ2-2; the D gene is possibly TRBD1 (6 bases). The ends were cut back, 0 bases at V and 0 bases at J, with 14 bases in the middle. This CDR3 spans 18 amino acids. Germline CDR1 and CDR2: MNHEY and SVGEGT.

This clone was counted a single time. The rearrangement uses TRBV7-2 and TRBJ2-5, with no clear D. The CDR3 consists of 12 residues. V was clipped by 3 bases and J by 5 bases, with 7 bases between them. Per the germline V gene, CDR1 is SGHTA and CDR2 is FQGNSA. CDR3 DNA sequence: TGTGCCAGCAGCTTTCGGGTGGAGACCCAGTACTTC. It encodes CASSFRVETQYF. Based on the CDR3 plus reference TRBV7-2 and TRBJ2-5, the full variable domain is GAGVSQSPSNKVTEKGKDVELRCDPISGHTALYWYRQSLGQGLEFLIYFQGNSAPDKSGLPSDRFSAERTGGSVSTLTIQRTQQEDSAVYLCASSFRVETQYFGPGTRLLVL.

The chain carries TRBV4-2 and TRBJ2-3; 9 bases map to TRBD2. Losses at the gene ends were 0 bases for V and 5 bases for J; bases not matched to a gene: 9. The CDR3 extends over 17 amino acids. The germline CDR1 and CDR2 sequences are LGHNA and YNFKEQ. DNA for the CDR3: TGTGCCAGCAGCCAAGATGCTAGCGGGGACTTAGGAGATACGCAGTATTTT. It specifies CASSQDASGDLGDTQYF.